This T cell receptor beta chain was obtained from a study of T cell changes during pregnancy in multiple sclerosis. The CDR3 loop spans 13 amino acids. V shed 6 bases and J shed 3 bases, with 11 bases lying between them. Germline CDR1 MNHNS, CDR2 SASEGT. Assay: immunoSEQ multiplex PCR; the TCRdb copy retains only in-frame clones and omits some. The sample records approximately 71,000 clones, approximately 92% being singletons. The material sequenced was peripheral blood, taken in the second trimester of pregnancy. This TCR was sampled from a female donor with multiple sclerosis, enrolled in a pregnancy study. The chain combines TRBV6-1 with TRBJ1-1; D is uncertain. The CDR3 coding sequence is TGTGCCAGCAGGGAAACTCTAGACACTGAAGCTTTCTTT. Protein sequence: CASRETLDTEAFF.